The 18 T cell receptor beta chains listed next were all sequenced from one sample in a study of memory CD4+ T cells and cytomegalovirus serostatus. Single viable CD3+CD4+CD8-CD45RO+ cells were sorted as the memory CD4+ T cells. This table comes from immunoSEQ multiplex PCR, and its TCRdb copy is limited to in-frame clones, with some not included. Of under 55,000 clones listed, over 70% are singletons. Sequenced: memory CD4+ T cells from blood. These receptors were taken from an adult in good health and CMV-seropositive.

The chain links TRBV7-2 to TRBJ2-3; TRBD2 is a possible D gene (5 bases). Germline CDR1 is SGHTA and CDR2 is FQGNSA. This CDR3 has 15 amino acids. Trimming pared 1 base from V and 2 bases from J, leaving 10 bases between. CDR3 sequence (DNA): TGTGCCAGCAGCTTAGGGGTAGCGTTCACAGATACGCAGTATTTT. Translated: CASSLGVAFTDTQYF.

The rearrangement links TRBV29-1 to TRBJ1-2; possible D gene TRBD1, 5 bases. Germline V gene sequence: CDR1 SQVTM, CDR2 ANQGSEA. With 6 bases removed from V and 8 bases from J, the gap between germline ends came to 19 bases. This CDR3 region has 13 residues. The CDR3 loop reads CSVWGTGPKGYTF. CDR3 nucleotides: TGCAGCGTCTGGGGGACCGGACCTAAAGGCTACACCTTC.

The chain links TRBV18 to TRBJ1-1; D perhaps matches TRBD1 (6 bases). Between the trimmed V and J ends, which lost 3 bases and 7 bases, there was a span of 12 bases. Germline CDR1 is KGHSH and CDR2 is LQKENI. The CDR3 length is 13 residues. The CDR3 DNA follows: TGTGCCAGCTCACCCATACAGGGTAGTGAAGCTTTCTTT. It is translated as CASSPIQGSEAFF.

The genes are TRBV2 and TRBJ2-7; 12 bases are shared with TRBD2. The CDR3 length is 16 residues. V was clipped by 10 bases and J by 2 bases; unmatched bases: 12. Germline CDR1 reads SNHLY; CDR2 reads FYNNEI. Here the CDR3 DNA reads TGTGCCACCTCAAGAGAGGGACTAGCGGGTCCCTACGAGCAGTACTTC. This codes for CATSREGLAGPYEQYF.

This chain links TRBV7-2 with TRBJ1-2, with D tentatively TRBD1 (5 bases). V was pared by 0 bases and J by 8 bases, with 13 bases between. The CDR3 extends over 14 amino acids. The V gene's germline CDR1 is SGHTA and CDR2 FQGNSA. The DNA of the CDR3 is TGTGCCAGCAGCTTAGCCGCAGGGCGGTCGGGCTACACCTTC. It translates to CASSLAAGRSGYTF.

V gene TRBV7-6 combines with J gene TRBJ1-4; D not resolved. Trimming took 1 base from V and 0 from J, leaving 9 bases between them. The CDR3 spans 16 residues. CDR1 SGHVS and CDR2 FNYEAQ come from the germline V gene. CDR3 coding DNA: TGTGCCAGCAGCTTAGGTGGGGTCGCAACTAATGAAAAACTGTTTTTT. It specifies CASSLGGVATNEKLFF.

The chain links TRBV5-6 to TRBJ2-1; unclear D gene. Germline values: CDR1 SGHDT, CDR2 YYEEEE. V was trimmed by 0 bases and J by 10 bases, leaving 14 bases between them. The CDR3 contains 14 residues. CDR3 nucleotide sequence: TGTGCCAGCAGCTTGGGGTGGAAAGTAGGAGAGCAGTTCTTC. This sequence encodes CASSLGWKVGEQFF.

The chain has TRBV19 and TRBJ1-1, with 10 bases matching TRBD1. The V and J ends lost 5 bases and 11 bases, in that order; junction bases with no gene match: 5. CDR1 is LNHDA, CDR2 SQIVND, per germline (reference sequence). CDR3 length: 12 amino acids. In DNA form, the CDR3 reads TGTGCCAGTAGTCGACAGGGGGCGCGGGCTTTCTTT. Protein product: CASSRQGARAFF.

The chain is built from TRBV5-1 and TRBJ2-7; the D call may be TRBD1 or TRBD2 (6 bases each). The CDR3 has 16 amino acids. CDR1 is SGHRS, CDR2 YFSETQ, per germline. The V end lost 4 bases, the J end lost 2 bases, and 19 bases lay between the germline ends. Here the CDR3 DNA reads TGCGCCAGCAGCCAAGGGGGGAGCGGCAGTACCTACGAGCAGTACTTC. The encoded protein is CASSQGGSGSTYEQYF.

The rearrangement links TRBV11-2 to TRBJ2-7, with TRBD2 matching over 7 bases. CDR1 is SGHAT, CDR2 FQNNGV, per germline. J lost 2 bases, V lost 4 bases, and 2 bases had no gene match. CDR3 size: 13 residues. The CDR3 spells CASSSGGTYEQYF. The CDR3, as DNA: TGTGCCAGCAGCTCCGGGGGGACCTACGAGCAGTACTTC.

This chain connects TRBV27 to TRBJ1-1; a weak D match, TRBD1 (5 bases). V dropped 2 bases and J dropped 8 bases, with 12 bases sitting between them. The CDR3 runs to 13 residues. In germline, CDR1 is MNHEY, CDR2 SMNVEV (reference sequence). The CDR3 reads CASSLGPRVEAFF. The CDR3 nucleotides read TGTGCCAGCAGTTTAGGACCCAGGGTGGAAGCTTTCTTT.

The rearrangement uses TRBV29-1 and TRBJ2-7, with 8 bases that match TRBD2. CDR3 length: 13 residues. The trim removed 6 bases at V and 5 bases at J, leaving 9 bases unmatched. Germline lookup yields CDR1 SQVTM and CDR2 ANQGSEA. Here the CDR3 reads CSVAAGTRDEQYF. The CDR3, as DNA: TGCAGCGTAGCCGCCGGGACTAGGGACGAGCAGTACTTC.

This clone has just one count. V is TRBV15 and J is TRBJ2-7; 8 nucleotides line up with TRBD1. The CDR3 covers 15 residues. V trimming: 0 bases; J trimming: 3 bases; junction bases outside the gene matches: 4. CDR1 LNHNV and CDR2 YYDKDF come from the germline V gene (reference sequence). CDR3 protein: CATSRDRTGGYEQYF. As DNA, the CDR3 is TGTGCCACCAGCAGAGATCGCACAGGGGGCTACGAGCAGTACTTC.

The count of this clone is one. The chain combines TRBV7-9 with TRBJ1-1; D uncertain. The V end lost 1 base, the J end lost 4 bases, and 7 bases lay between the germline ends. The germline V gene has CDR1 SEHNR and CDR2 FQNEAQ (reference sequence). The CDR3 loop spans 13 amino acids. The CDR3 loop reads CASSLGEGTEAFF. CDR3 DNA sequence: TGTGCCAGCAGCTTAGGGGAGGGCACTGAAGCTTTCTTT.

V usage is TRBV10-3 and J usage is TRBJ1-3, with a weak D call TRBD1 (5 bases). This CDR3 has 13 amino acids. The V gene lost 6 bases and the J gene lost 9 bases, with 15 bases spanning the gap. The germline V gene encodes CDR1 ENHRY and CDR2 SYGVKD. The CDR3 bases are TGTGCCATCAGGAGGGACGTAGGAGGCACCATATATTTT. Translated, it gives CAIRRDVGGTIYF.

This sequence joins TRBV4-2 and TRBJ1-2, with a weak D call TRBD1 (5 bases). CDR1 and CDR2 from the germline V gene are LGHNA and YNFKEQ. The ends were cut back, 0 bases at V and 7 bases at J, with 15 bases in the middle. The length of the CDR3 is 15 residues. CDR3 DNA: TGTGCCAGCAGCCAAGAAGTCTTCCCCCAGGGTGGCTACACCTTC. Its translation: CASSQEVFPQGGYTF.

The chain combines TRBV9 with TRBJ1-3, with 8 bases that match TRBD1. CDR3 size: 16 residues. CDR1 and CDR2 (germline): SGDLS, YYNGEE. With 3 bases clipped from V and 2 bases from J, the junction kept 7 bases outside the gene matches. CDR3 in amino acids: CASSGGQGSPGNTIYF. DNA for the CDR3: TGTGCCAGCAGCGGAGGACAGGGTTCACCTGGAAACACCATATATTTT.

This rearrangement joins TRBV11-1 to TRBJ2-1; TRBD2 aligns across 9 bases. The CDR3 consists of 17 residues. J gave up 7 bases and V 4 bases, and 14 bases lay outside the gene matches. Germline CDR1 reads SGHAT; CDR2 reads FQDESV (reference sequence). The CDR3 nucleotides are TGTGCCAGCAGCTCTCCCTTATTGGCGGGAGGGGGGAATGAGCAGTTCTTC. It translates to CASSSPLLAGGGNEQFF.